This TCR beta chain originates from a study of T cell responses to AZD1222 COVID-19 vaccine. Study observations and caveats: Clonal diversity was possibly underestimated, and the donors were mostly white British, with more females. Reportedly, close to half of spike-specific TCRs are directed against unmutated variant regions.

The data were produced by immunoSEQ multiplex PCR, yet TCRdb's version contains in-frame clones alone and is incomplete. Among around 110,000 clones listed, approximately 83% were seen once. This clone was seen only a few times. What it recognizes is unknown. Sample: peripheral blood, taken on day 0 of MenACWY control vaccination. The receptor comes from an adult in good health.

The CDR3: CATFIRGTDYGYTF. As DNA, the CDR3 is TGTGCTACCTTCATCAGGGGGACAGACTATGGCTACACCTTC. This chain uses TRBV28 with TRBJ1-2, with 7 nucleotides matching TRBD1. The CDR3 is 14 amino acids. Germline CDR1 and CDR2: MDHEN and SYDVKM.